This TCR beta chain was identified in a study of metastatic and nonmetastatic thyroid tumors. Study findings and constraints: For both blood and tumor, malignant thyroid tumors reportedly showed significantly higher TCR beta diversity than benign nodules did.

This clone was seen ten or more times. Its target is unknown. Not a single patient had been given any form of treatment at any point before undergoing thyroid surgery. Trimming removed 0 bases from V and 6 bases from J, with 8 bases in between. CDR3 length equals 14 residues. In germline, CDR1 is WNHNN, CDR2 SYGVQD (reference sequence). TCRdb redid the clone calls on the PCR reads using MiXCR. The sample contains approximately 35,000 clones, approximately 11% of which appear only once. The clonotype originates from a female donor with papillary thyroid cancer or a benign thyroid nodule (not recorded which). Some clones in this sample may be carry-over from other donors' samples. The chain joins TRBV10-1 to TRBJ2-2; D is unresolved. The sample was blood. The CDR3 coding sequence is TGCGCCAGCAGTGAGTCGCAGATGGCCGGGGAGCTGTTTTTT. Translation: CASSESQMAGELFF.